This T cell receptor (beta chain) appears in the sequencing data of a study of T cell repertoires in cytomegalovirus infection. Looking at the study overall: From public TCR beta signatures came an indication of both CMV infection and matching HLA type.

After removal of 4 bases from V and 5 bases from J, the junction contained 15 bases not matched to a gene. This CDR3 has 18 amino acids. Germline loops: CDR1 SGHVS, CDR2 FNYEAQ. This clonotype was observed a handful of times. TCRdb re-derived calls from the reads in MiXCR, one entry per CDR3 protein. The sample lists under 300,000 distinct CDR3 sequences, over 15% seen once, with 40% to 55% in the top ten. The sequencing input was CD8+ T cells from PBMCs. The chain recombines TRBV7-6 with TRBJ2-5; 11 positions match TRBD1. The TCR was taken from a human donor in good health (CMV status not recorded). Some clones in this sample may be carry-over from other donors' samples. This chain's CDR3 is CASSSRMGTGGVVETQYF. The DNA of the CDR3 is TGTGCCAGCAGCTCACGGATGGGGACAGGGGGTGTTGTGGAGACCCAGTACTTC.